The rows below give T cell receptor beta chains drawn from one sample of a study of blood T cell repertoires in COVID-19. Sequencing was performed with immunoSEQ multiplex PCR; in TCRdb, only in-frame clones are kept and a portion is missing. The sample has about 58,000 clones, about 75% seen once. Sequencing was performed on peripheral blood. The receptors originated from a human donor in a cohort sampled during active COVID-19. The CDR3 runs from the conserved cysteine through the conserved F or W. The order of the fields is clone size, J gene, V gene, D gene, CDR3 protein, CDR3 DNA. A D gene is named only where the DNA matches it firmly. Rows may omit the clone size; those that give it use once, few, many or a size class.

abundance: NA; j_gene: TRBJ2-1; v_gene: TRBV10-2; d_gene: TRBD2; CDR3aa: CASSESGGRANEQFF; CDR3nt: TGCGCCAGCAGTGAGTCTGGCGGGAGGGCCAACGAGCAGTTCTTC
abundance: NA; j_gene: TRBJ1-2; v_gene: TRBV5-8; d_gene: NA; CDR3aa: CASSLKAGWNYGYTF; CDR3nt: TGTGCCAGCAGCTTAAAGGCAGGGTGGAACTATGGCTACACCTTC
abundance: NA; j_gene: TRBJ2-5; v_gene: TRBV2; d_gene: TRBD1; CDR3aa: CASGSDRGDQETQYF; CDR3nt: TGTGCCAGCGGATCGGACAGGGGGGACCAAGAGACCCAGTACTTC
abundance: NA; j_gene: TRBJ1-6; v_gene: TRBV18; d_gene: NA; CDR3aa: CASSPGQALSSYNSPLHF; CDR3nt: TGTGCCAGCTCACCAGGCCAGGCCCTGAGCTCCTATAATTCACCCCTCCACTTT
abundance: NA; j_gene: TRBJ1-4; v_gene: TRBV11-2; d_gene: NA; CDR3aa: CASLGFLNEKLFF; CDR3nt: TGTGCCAGCCTCGGGTTTCTCAATGAAAAACTGTTTTTT
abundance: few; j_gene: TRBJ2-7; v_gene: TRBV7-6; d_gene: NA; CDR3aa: CASRGSMLRRSSYEQYF; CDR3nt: TGTGCCAGCAGGGGTAGCATGTTGCGGCGAAGCTCCTACGAGCAGTACTTC
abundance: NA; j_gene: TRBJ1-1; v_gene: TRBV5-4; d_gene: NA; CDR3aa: CASSAGGGVIFEAFF; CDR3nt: TGTGCCAGCAGCGCCGGGGGGGGCGTCATCTTTGAAGCTTTCTTT
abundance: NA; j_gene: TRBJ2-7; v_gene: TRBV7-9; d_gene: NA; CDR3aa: CASSSFYEQYF; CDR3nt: TGTGCCAGCAGCTCATTCTACGAGCAGTACTTC
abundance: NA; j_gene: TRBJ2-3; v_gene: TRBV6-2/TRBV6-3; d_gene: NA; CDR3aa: CASSYFTASTDTQYF; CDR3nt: TGTGCCAGCAGTTACTTCACAGCCAGCACAGATACGCAGTATTTT
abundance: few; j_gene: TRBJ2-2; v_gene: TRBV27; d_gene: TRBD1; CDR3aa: CASSLSPGTANTGELFF; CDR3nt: TGTGCCAGCAGTTTGTCTCCCGGGACAGCGAACACCGGGGAGCTGTTTTTT
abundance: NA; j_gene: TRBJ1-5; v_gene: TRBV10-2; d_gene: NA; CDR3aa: CASVGGNSNQPQHF; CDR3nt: TGCGCCAGTGTGGGAGGCAATAGCAATCAGCCCCAGCATTTT
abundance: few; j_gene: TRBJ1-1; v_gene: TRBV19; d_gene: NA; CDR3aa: CASSMWGNTEAFF; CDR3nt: TGTGCCAGTAGTATGTGGGGCAACACTGAAGCTTTCTTT
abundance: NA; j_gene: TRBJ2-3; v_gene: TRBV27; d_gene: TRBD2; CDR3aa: CASSYLIAGGINTQYF; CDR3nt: TGTGCCAGCAGTTACCTAATAGCGGGGGGGATAAATACGCAGTATTTT
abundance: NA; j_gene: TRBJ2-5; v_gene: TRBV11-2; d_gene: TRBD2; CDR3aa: CASSPNSGGGALGQYF; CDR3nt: TGTGCCAGCAGCCCCAACAGTGGCGGGGGAGCCCTCGGCCAGTACTTC
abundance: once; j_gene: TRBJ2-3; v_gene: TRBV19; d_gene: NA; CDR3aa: CASSTQGIGTDTQYF; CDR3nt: TGTGCCAGTAGTACACAGGGCATCGGCACAGATACGCAGTATTTT
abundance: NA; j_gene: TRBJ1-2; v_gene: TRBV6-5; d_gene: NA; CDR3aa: CASSYSRGGYGYTF; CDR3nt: TGTGCCAGCAGTTACTCGCGGGGTGGCTATGGCTACACCTTC
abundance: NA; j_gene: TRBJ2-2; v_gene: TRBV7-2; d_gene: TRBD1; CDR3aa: CASSLERTGGLFF; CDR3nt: TGTGCCAGCAGCTTAGAACGGACAGGGGGCCTGTTTTTT
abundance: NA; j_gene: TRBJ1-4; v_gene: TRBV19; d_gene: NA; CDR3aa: CASSYLGREKLFF; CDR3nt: TGTGCCAGTTCGTACTTGGGGCGTGAAAAACTGTTTTTT
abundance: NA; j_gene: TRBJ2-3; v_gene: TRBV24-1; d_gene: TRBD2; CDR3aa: CATSGSGRAGTDTQYF; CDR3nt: TGTGCCACCAGTGGTTCCGGGAGGGCCGGCACAGATACGCAGTATTTT
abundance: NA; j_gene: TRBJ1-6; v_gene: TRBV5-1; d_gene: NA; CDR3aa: CASSKANDRLHSPLHF; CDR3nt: TGCGCCAGCAGTAAAGCTAACGACAGGCTCCATTCACCCCTCCACTTT
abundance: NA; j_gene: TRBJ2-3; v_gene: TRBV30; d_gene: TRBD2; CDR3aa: CAWSPTSGGTDTQYF; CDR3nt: TGTGCCTGGAGTCCTACTAGCGGGGGCACAGATACGCAGTATTTT
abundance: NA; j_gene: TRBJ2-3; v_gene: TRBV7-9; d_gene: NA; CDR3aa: CASSSGAGVTDTQYF; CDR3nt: TGTGCCAGCAGTTCTGGGGCAGGGGTCACAGATACGCAGTATTTT
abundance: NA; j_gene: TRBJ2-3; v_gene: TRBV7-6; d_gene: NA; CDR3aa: CASSLEQSPDTQYF; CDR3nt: TGTGCCAGCAGCTTGGAACAGAGTCCAGATACGCAGTATTTT
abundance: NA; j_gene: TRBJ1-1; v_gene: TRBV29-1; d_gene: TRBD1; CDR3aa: CSVGQGGRGEAFF; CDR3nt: TGCAGCGTTGGCCAGGGGGGACGAGGTGAAGCTTTCTTT
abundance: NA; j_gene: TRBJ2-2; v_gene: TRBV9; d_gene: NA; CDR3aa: CASSAQTSPGELFF; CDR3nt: TGTGCCAGCAGCGCCCAGACTAGTCCCGGGGAGCTGTTTTTT
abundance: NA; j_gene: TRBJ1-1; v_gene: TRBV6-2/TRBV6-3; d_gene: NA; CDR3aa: CASSYPGNTEAFF; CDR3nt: TGTGCCAGCAGTTACCCCGGGAACACTGAAGCTTTCTTT
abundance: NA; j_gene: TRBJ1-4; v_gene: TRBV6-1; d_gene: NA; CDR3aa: CASSERNEKLFF; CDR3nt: TGTGCCAGCAGTGAACGGAATGAAAAACTGTTTTTT
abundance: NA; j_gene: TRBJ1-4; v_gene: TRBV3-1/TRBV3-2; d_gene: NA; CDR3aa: CASSQGAATNEKLFF; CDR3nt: TGTGCCAGCAGCCAGGGAGCTGCAACTAATGAAAAACTGTTTTTT
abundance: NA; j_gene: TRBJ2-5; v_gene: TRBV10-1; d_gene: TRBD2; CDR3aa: CASSDAGGETQYF; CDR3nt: TGCGCCAGCAGTGATGCGGGGGGGGAGACCCAGTACTTC
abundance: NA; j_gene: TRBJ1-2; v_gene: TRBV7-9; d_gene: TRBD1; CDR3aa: CASSYSSDRGGGYTF; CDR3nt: TGTGCCAGCAGCTACTCCTCGGACAGGGGAGGTGGCTACACCTTC
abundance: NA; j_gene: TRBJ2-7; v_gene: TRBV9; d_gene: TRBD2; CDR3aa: CASSVGTSGAAEQYF; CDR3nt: TGTGCCAGCAGCGTAGGAACTAGCGGGGCCGCCGAGCAGTACTTC
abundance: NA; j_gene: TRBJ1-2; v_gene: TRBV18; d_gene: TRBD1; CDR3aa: CASSPDTTGISYGYTF; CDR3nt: TGTGCCAGCTCACCAGATACGACAGGGATCAGCTATGGCTACACCTTC
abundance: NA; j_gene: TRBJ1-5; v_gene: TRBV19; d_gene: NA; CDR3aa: CASSITYGNGNQPQHF; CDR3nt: TGTGCCAGTAGTATAACTTACGGGAACGGCAATCAGCCCCAGCATTTT
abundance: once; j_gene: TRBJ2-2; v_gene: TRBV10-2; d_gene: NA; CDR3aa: CASSSGANTGELFF; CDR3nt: TGCGCCAGCAGTAGCGGCGCGAACACCGGGGAGCTGTTTTTT
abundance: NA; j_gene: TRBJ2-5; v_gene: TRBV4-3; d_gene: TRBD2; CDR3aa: CASSQDLAGGSEYF; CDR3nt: TGCGCCAGCAGCCAAGATCTAGCGGGGGGCTCAGAGTACTTC
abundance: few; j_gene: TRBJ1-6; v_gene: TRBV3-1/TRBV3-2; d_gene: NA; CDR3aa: CASSQGRGGSTLHF; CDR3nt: TGTGCCAGCAGCCAAGGACGGGGGGGTTCGACCCTCCACTTT
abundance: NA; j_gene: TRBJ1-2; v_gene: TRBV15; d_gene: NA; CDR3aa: CATSRDRGGYGYTF; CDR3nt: TGTGCCACCAGCAGAGATCGGGGGGGCTATGGCTACACCTTC
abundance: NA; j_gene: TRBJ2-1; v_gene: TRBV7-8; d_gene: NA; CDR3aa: CASSLARSPGSYNEQFF; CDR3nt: TGTGCCAGCAGCTTAGCGCGGAGTCCGGGGTCCTACAATGAGCAGTTCTTC
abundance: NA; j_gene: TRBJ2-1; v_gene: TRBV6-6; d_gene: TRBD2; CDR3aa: CASRQRGGDNEQFF; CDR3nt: TGTGCCAGCAGGCAGCGGGGGGGGGACAATGAGCAGTTCTTC
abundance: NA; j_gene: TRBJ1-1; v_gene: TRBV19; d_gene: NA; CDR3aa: CASSIPQTTEAFF; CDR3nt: TGTGCCAGTAGTATCCCACAGACGACTGAAGCTTTCTTT
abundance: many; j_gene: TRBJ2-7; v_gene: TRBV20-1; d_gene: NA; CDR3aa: CSASSGHEQYF; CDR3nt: TGCAGTGCTAGTTCAGGTCACGAGCAGTACTTC
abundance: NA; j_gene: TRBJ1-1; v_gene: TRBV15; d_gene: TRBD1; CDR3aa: CATGQGMGDTEAFF; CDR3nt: TGTGCCACCGGACAGGGAATGGGGGACACTGAAGCTTTCTTT
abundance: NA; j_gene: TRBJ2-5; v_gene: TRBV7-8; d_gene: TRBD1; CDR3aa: CASSFGTGGSGETQYF; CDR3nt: TGTGCCAGCAGCTTCGGGACAGGGGGCTCCGGAGAGACCCAGTACTTC
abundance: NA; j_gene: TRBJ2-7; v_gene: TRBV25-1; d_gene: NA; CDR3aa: CASRRPGTLGNYEQYF; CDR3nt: TGTGCCAGCAGGCGGCCCGGGACACTCGGTAACTACGAGCAGTACTTC
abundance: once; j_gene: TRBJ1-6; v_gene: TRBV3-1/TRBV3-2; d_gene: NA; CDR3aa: CASSQVEGRGALHF; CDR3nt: TGTGCCAGCAGCCAAGTGGAGGGGCGAGGGGCCCTCCACTTT